This TCR beta chain was recorded in a study of shared clonotypes between healthy human individuals. The CDR3 covers 12 residues. Germline V gives CDR1 SGHTA, CDR2 FQGNSA. The V gene lost 1 base and the J gene lost 13 bases, with 13 bases spanning the gap. In this sample, this clone turned up many times. The repertoire was sequenced with immunoSEQ multiplex PCR; TCRdb's copy has only in-frame clones and lacks some. The repertoire holds some 980,000 clones, with approximately 80% as singletons. The receptor was isolated from a man between 18 and 29 years old in good health. The sequenced sample consisted of memory CD4+ T cells sorted from blood. Subset noted: CD45RA-negative fraction. The chain links TRBV7-2 to TRBJ1-2, with D possibly matching TRBD1 (5 bases). The CDR3 nucleotides read TGTGCCAGCAGCTTAGAATGGAACAGGCGCACCTTC. Residues: CASSLEWNRRTF.